This T cell receptor (beta chain) stems from a study of blood T cell repertoires in COVID-19. Study background: T cells, B-cell-depleted T cells, or PBMCs supplied cDNA or gDNA.

Generated by immunoSEQ multiplex PCR, the TCRdb table keeps only in-frame clones and is missing some. This table holds 180,000 or so clones, more than 70% found once. Germline V lookup: CDR1 MNHEY, CDR2 SVGAGI. V was shortened by 11 bases and J by 1 base, with 12 bases between the two germline ends. The CDR3 has 14 amino acids. This TCR came from a woman aged 55-69 years with acute or convalescent COVID-19. Input material: peripheral blood. V is TRBV6-5 and J is TRBJ2-6, with D possibly matching TRBD1 (5 bases). CDR3 residues: CASNRNSGANVLTF. The CDR3 nucleotides are TGTGCCTCAAACAGGAATTCTGGGGCCAACGTCCTGACTTTC.